Following are 5 T cell receptor beta chains from one sample sequenced in a study of cytomegalovirus exposure and HLA in healthy donors (dated by TCRdb to between 2016 and 2019). Library construction relied on the immunoSEQ multiplex PCR assay. A mixture of 60 forward primers for TCR Vbeta segments and 13 reverse primers for TCR Jbeta segments was used in the multiplex PCR. This is the immuneACCESS table as TCRdb keeps it, with only in-frame sequences that have V and J called. A part of the clones is gone; compared with another copy, unresolved V genes explain less than half, and the rest is unexplained. The table for this sample lists about 160,000 clones; about 81% of them were counted only once. The leading ten clones occupy about 1.9% of the sample. The sample was PBMCs. Receptors originate from a woman aged 18-30 years in good health and CMV-seronegative.

This clone has just a few counts. This chain connects TRBV29-1 to TRBJ2-7; TRBD1 agrees at 10 bases. Germline lookup yields CDR1 SQVTM and CDR2 ANQGSEA. The junction had 13 bases not matched to a gene; V was cut back by 6 bases and J by 2 bases. The CDR3 is made up of 16 amino acids. CDR3: CSVGAWDRGLPYEQYF. The CDR3 region has the DNA TGCAGCGTCGGAGCGTGGGACAGGGGTCTCCCCTACGAGCAGTACTTC.

The chain has TRBV18 and TRBJ1-2; D remains unclear. Trimming removed 6 bases at V and 4 bases at J, with 18 bases between. This CDR3 comprises 15 residues. Germline CDR1 reads KGHSH; CDR2 reads LQKENI. The CDR3 bases are TGTGCCAGCTCTCCGTCGGCGGCCCCTGGCTATGGCTACACCTTC. Encoded protein: CASSPSAAPGYGYTF.

The gene calls are TRBV21-1 and TRBJ2-7; TRBD1 was called by the table and not checked on the DNA. TRBV21-1 is marked as a pseudogene. This CDR3 comprises 14 residues. DNA for the CDR3: TGTGCCAGCCAGACAGGGGCTAACTCCTACGAGCAGTACTTC. This translates into CASQTGANSYEQYF.

This clone is a singleton in its sample. V gene TRBV5-1 combines with J gene TRBJ2-7; 9 bases are a match to TRBD1. Germline V gene lookup returns CDR1 SGHRS and CDR2 YFSETQ. The CDR3 has 14 amino acids. V was pared by 3 bases and J by 5 bases, with 6 bases of the junction left unmatched. The CDR3 sequence is CASSWGQGNDEQYF. The CDR3 DNA is TGCGCCAGCAGCTGGGGACAGGGCAACGACGAGCAGTACTTC.

The chain couples TRBV21-1 to TRBJ1-5; TRBD1 reflects the table's D call only, with no check against the DNA. TRBV21-1 is a known pseudogene. The CDR3 length is 15 residues. The CDR3 DNA reads as TGTGCCAGCAGCAAACATTGGCCTAGCAATCAGCCCCAGCATTTT. This encodes CASSKHWPSNQPQHF.